The 17 T cell receptor beta chains below were found in one sample sequenced in a study of Graves' ophthalmopathy and Graves' hyperthyroidism. The TCR beta CDR3 regions underwent amplification from RNA transcripts. The library came from an HTBI-primed first-round RT-PCR and a second-round multiplex PCR. Using its own MiXCR run on the multiplex PCR reads, TCRdb lists one record per CDR3 protein. The sample contains 400,000 to 500,000 distinct CDR3 sequences, around 21% of which appear only once. The sequencing sample was made of peripheral blood. Receptor source: a woman aged 18-29 years with stable Graves' hyperthyroidism.

This clonotype was recorded at least ten times. The chain uses TRBV5-8 and TRBJ1-5; a weak D match, TRBD1 (6 bases). The CDR3 has 15 amino acids. The germline V and J ends were trimmed by 4 bases and 2 bases, with 13 bases remaining between them. Per germline, CDR1 SGHTS and CDR2 YDEGEE. CDR3 DNA sequence: TGTGCCAGCAGCCTCGACAGGTTTCGCAATCAGCCCCAGCATTTT. This sequence encodes CASSLDRFRNQPQHF.

This clonotype was counted a single time. The chain employs TRBV6-2 or TRBV6-3 and TRBJ1-2; 7 bases agree with TRBD1. With 6 bases clipped from V and 4 bases from J, the junction kept 8 bases outside the gene matches. This CDR3 has 14 amino acids. The germline V gene has CDR1 MNHEY and CDR2 SVGEGT. The CDR3 protein is CASRDRDRFYGYTF. The CDR3 DNA follows: TGTGCCAGCAGAGACCGGGACAGATTCTATGGCTACACCTTC.

At least ten counts were recorded for this clonotype. The chain uses TRBV6-1 and TRBJ2-7, with TRBD2 matching over 14 bases. This CDR3 comprises 16 residues. Trimming at V came to 7 bases and at J to 5 bases, leaving 10 bases not matched to a gene. Germline CDR1 and CDR2: MNHNS and SASEGT. The CDR3, as DNA: TGTGCCAGCACCGGGACTAGCGGGAGATATGTGAACGAGCAGTACTTC. It yields the protein CASTGTSGRYVNEQYF.

The table lists this clonotype with a few counts. This rearrangement joins TRBV6-1 to TRBJ2-7; D uncertain. The CDR3 is 13 amino acids. The V end was cut by 8 bases, the J end by 0 bases, with 11 bases between. Germline V gene data show CDR1 as MNHNS and CDR2 as SASEGT. The CDR3 coding sequence is TGTGCCAGCGCCCATCCAAGCTCCTACGAGCAGTACTTC. It specifies CASAHPSSYEQYF.

This clonotype was observed many times. The chain has TRBV6-5 and TRBJ1-1; TRBD1 matches 7 bases. The length of the CDR3 is 14 residues. Germline assignment: CDR1 MNHEY and CDR2 SVGAGI. The junction had 4 bases not matched to a gene; V was cut back by 4 bases and J by 2 bases. DNA of the CDR3: TGTGCCAGCAGTTTAGGGACAGCTAACACTGAAGCTTTCTTT. It specifies CASSLGTANTEAFF.

The chain joins TRBV6-1 to TRBJ2-2; perhaps D is TRBD1 or TRBD2 (6 bases each). Germline V CDR1 and CDR2: MNHNS, SASEGT. V dropped 7 bases and J dropped 0 bases, with 12 bases sitting between them. CDR3 size: 15 residues. The CDR3 loop reads CASKVEGANTGELFF. The CDR3 region has the DNA TGTGCCAGCAAGGTGGAGGGGGCGAACACCGGGGAGCTGTTTTTT.

At least ten counts were recorded for this clonotype. The chain carries TRBV12-3 or TRBV12-4 and TRBJ1-5, with D possibly being TRBD1 (6 bases). This CDR3 has 13 amino acids. V shed 6 bases and J shed 9 bases, with 15 bases lying between them. CDR3 bases: TGTGCCAGCAGACGACGACTAGGGGGGCCCCAGCATTTT. It translates to CASRRRLGGPQHF.

This clonotype was seen only a few times. V and J are TRBV7-2 and TRBJ2-5; D ambiguous. The germline V gene encodes CDR1 SGHTA and CDR2 FQGNSA. CDR3 length equals 13 residues. Trimming removed 8 bases at V and 1 base at J, with 11 bases between. In DNA form, the CDR3 reads TGTGCCAGCCGAGGACGAAGCCAAGAGACCCAGTACTTC. Its protein is CASRGRSQETQYF.

This clonotype was seen repeatedly, ten times or more. The genes are TRBV7-9 and TRBJ2-2, with a tentative D call TRBD2 (5 bases). Trimming cost V 5 bases and J 4 bases, with 8 bases left between them. There are 13 residues in the CDR3. The germline CDR1 and CDR2 sequences are SEHNR and FQNEAQ (reference sequence). CDR3 coding DNA: TGTGCCAGCAGCCCGCTAGCCACCGGGGAGCTGTTTTTT. Protein sequence: CASSPLATGELFF.

This clonotype was counted at least ten times. V gene TRBV9 combines with J gene TRBJ2-2; 9 bases are a match to TRBD1. The V segment lost 3 bases and the J segment 7 bases; nucleotides outside the gene matches: 10. This CDR3 is built from 16 residues. Germline CDR1 and CDR2: SGDLS and YYNGEE. CDR3 nucleotide sequence: TGTGCCAGCAGCGGCCGGGACAGGGTATTAGGCGGGGAGCTGTTTTTT. Encoded protein: CASSGRDRVLGGELFF.

Worth noting for this clonotype: This could be a read error, since a much larger clone is one nucleotide away. The chain uses TRBV11-2 and TRBJ1-5; D unclear. Per the germline V gene, CDR1 is SGHAT and CDR2 is FQNNGV. This CDR3 is 17 amino acids long. CDR3: CASCQDFSLLGNQPQHF. CDR3 nucleotide sequence: TGCGCCAGCTGCCAAGATTTTTCCCTGTTGGGGAATCAGCCCCAGCATTTT.

The rearrangement links TRBV6-2 or TRBV6-3 to TRBJ2-2; either TRBD1 or TRBD2 may fit D (5 bases each). Germline CDR1 and CDR2: MNHEY and SVGEGT. V was shortened by 7 bases and J by 3 bases, with 12 bases between the two germline ends. The CDR3 totals 14 residues. In nucleotides, the CDR3 is TGTGCCAGCAAATCCGGGGCCGACACCGGGGAGCTGTTTTTT. Protein sequence: CASKSGADTGELFF.

This chain connects TRBV10-3 to TRBJ2-7, with 7 positions matching TRBD2. The CDR3 is 16 residues long. The germline V gene has CDR1 ENHRY and CDR2 SYGVKD. J lost 1 base, V lost 10 bases, and 16 bases had no gene match. The CDR3 DNA is TGTGCCACTCGTCCGAGCGGGACGGACTTTTCCTACGAGCAGTACTTC. It is translated as CATRPSGTDFSYEQYF.

This clonotype was found many times. The V and J genes are TRBV20-1 and TRBJ2-7, with TRBD1 as a possible D gene (5 bases). Trimming took off 5 bases at V and 3 bases at J, with 8 bases between the two ends. Germline V gives CDR1 DFQATT, CDR2 SNEGSKA (reference sequence). The CDR3 length is 11 residues. CDR3 in DNA: TGCAGTGCTCCTGACAGCTACGAGCAGTACTTC. Protein sequence: CSAPDSYEQYF.

This clonotype was detected ten times or more. The chain is built from TRBV12-3 or TRBV12-4 and TRBJ1-5; D is unclear. V was shortened by 2 bases and J by 7 bases, with 12 bases between the two germline ends. The CDR3 runs 14 residues. The CDR3 nucleotides are TGTGCCAGCAGTTTATTCCCAACGGACCAGCCCCAGCATTTT. As protein: CASSLFPTDQPQHF.

V is TRBV30 and J is TRBJ1-5; no definite D call. From germline, CDR1 is GTSNPN and CDR2 SVGIG (reference sequence). V was pared by 1 base and J by 1 base, with 8 bases between. The CDR3 runs to 14 residues. CDR3 nucleotides: TGTGCCTGGAGTGGGGGATTAAGCAATCAGCCCCAGCATTTT. Translation gives CAWSGGLSNQPQHF.

The chain recombines TRBV4-1 with TRBJ1-1; D is unresolved. Trimming removed 1 base from V and 8 bases from J, with 14 bases in between. This CDR3 contains 14 residues. The germline V gene has CDR1 MGHRA and CDR2 YSYEKL. The CDR3 sequence: CASSQVATAIEAFF. The CDR3 bases are TGCGCCAGCAGCCAAGTCGCAACCGCCATCGAAGCTTTCTTT.